This is a list of T cell receptor beta chains from one sample in a study of cytomegalovirus exposure and HLA in healthy donors. Libraries were prepared by immunoSEQ multiplex PCR; TCRdb keeps only in-frame clonotypes and omits some of them. The sample includes about 190,000 clones, 86% of them seen just once. Sequencing was carried out using PBMCs. Receptor source: a young woman in good health and CMV-seronegative. Both conserved end residues are part of each CDR3. Fields, in order: CDR3 protein, V gene, CDR3 length, clone size. The listing skips clone size in some rows; elsewhere it reads once, few, many or a size class.

CDR3: CASSSIGGSYGYTF
V: TRBV19
length: 14
size: once

CDR3: CASRPGQNSNQPQHF
V: TRBV19
length: 15
size: .

CDR3: CASSESTPGQGAYEQYF
V: TRBV10-1
length: 17
size: .

CDR3: CASSLGPSIGTVSWQYF
V: TRBV11-2
length: 17
size: .

CDR3: CASSLSGWGYTF
V: TRBV5-6
length: 12
size: .

CDR3: CASAHNENIQYF
V: TRBV25-1
length: 12
size: .

CDR3: CASQPDFAKLFF
V: TRBV2
length: 12
size: few

CDR3: CASSEADGNQPQHF
V: TRBV28
length: 14
size: few

CDR3: CSGISGMSTGELFF
V: TRBV29-1
length: 14
size: .

CDR3: CASSFLAAPGELFF
V: TRBV5-6
length: 14
size: .

CDR3: CASSSHGGDSEAFF
V: TRBV6-1
length: 14
size: .

CDR3: CASSARVPQYPGELFF
V: TRBV9
length: 16
size: .

CDR3: CSATRRGEQFF
V: TRBV20-1
length: 11
size: .

CDR3: CASSLGQGLEEKLFF
V: TRBV11-2
length: 15
size: few

CDR3: CASSWGLNTEAFF
V: TRBV19
length: 13
size: .

CDR3: CASSLTGTEGEKLFF
V: TRBV11-2
length: 15
size: .

CDR3: CASSQAYSEQFF
V: TRBV13
length: 12
size: few

CDR3: CASSQDSGLVWRSSYEQYF
V: TRBV14
length: 19
size: .

CDR3: CASSIQGRNNEQFF
V: TRBV19
length: 14
size: .

CDR3: CASSLMSSGSRQYF
V: TRBV5-6
length: 14
size: .

CDR3: CASSRQGASTDTQYF
V: TRBV7-9
length: 15
size: .

CDR3: CSGIQGPHGYTF
V: TRBV29-1
length: 12
size: few

CDR3: CASSPNDRVRNQPQHF
V: TRBV19
length: 16
size: .

CDR3: CASSQHNSEDTQYF
V: TRBV5-4
length: 14
size: .

CDR3: CASSQESGSYNEQFF
V: TRBV4-2
length: 15
size: few

CDR3: CATSTFDRTYEQYF
V: TRBV15
length: 14
size: .

CDR3: CASSQDRIYGYTF
V: TRBV14
length: 13
size: .

CDR3: CASSLLSPDTQYF
V: TRBV27
length: 13
size: .

CDR3: CASSPWTGEGSPLHF
V: TRBV5-4
length: 15
size: .

CDR3: CSVEKTGVPYGYTF
V: TRBV29-1
length: 14
size: .

CDR3: CASSFYPGLAGTYEQYF
V: TRBV5-4
length: 17
size: .

CDR3: CASSFHREETQYF
V: TRBV5-1
length: 13
size: .

CDR3: CATSRPRGATNEKLFF
V: TRBV15
length: 16
size: .

CDR3: CASSLALAGAGGELFF
V: TRBV5-4
length: 16
size: .

CDR3: CASRQGNQPQHF
V: TRBV18
length: 12
size: few

CDR3: CSVETVQGRGTDTQYF
V: TRBV29-1
length: 16
size: once

CDR3: CASRGGETQYF
V: TRBV6-5
length: 11
size: .

CDR3: CASSQEEVGYEQYF
V: TRBV14
length: 14
size: .

CDR3: CASSLEGRGLAGEETQYF
V: TRBV5-1
length: 18
size: once

CDR3: CASAGQGSGANVLTF
V: TRBV10-2
length: 15
size: .

CDR3: CASSLTTGGWDEQFF
V: TRBV27
length: 15
size: .

CDR3: CASSRTGTGAGETQYF
V: TRBV4-2
length: 16
size: few

CDR3: CASSPGGGTYEQYF
V: TRBV18
length: 14
size: .

CDR3: CASSLGVRGNQPQHF
V: TRBV5-6
length: 15
size: .

CDR3: CASSFRSLPGTSGTVEQYF
V: TRBV11-3
length: 19
size: once

CDR3: CASSRGLQSTNEKLFF
V: TRBV25-1
length: 16
size: .

CDR3: CASSSWTGEAYGYTF
V: TRBV19
length: 15
size: .

CDR3: CASSQDLGGTEYEQYF
V: TRBV4-2
length: 16
size: .

CDR3: CASQFREGLYEQYF
V: TRBV5-1
length: 14
size: .

CDR3: CSGSSSGSTGELFF
V: TRBV29-1
length: 14
size: .

CDR3: CASSLGRRPNYGYTF
V: TRBV11-2
length: 15
size: .

CDR3: CASSPPASQETQYF
V: TRBV18
length: 14
size: few

CDR3: CASSLKGVGYTF
V: TRBV5-1
length: 12
size: .

CDR3: CASSTPGEETQYF
V: TRBV5-4
length: 13
size: .

CDR3: CASSQDWARRGQYF
V: TRBV4-1
length: 14
size: once

CDR3: CASSQVWSGSSYEQYF
V: TRBV4-1
length: 16
size: .

CDR3: CSVDMGLGGNTIYF
V: TRBV29-1
length: 14
size: .

CDR3: CASSLYTGGHTEAFF
V: TRBV27
length: 15
size: .

CDR3: CAWSRPGLSYNEQFF
V: TRBV30
length: 15
size: .

CDR3: CASSGGLAGVPYTQYF
V: TRBV5-4
length: 16
size: .